These 22 T cell receptor beta chains were all obtained from the same sample, sequenced in a study of graft-versus-host responses after intestinal transplantation. The time point: postoperative day 105 after intestinal transplantation (dayNNNN = postoperative day). Investigators treated the graft tissue so that it released intraepithelial and lamina propria lymphocytes. TCRdb's copy holds only in-frame clones and misses some; the assay was immunoSEQ multiplex PCR. The sample carries thousands of clones, 65% to 80% recorded once. The sequenced sample was ileum tissue, obtained 105 days after intestinal transplantation. The receptors come from a human patient who received an intestinal transplant, so some T cells may come from the graft donor.

This clone was observed a handful of times. The CDR3 is CASGGLGSSYNEQFF. CDR3 bases: TGTGCCAGCGGGGGACTAGGCAGCTCCTACAATGAGCAGTTCTTC. The rearrangement uses TRBV2 and TRBJ2-1, with 8 positions matching TRBD2. Germline lookup yields CDR1 SNHLY and CDR2 FYNNEI. This CDR3 spans 15 amino acids. Unmatched junction bases numbered 6, after V lost 8 bases and J lost 0 bases.

V is TRBV2 and J is TRBJ2-5; D is perhaps TRBD2 (5 bases). V shed 8 bases and J shed 0 bases, with 13 bases lying between them. The CDR3 runs 14 residues. From germline, CDR1 is SNHLY and CDR2 FYNNEI. The CDR3 sequence: CASLPGMNQETQYF. The CDR3 bases are TGTGCCAGCCTTCCGGGAATGAACCAAGAGACCCAGTACTTC.

The chain carries TRBV18 and TRBJ1-2, with D unclear. The CDR3 is 14 amino acids. Germline loops: CDR1 KGHSH, CDR2 LQKENI. V lost 0 bases, J lost 5 bases, and 10 bases lay in between. In DNA form, the CDR3 reads TGTGCCAGCTCACCACCGGGCATCCTATATGGCTACACCTTC. Amino acids: CASSPPGILYGYTF.

V usage is TRBV6-1 and J usage is TRBJ2-7; TRBD1 matches 10 bases. Losses at the gene ends were 0 bases for V and 6 bases for J; bases not matched to a gene: 8. Germline CDR1 reads MNHNS; CDR2 reads SASEGT. The CDR3 has 16 residues. The CDR3 DNA follows: TGTGCCAGCAGTGAAGCGATGGGGGACAGGGGTATCGAGCAGTACTTC. Its translation is CASSEAMGDRGIEQYF.

This clone appeared once. The DNA of the CDR3 is TGTGCCATCAGTGAAAGATCCACCCGGGAAACTGAAGCTTTCTTT. Its protein is CAISERSTRETEAFF. J is TRBJ1-1 and V is TRBV10-3; no clear D. The germline gives CDR1 ENHRY, CDR2 SYGVKD. V was cut by 3 bases and J by 5 bases, with 16 bases left in between. The CDR3 loop spans 15 amino acids.

The V gene is TRBV15, the J gene TRBJ2-6; the D call may be TRBD1 or TRBD2 (5 bases each). V was clipped by 0 bases and J by 6 bases, with 6 bases between them. Germline assignment: CDR1 LNHNV and CDR2 YYDKDF (reference sequence). The CDR3 sequence is 14 residues long. The CDR3 nucleotides are TGTGCCACCAGCAGAGAGGGGGAGGCCAACGTCCTGACTTTC. Its protein is CATSREGEANVLTF.

The gene calls are TRBV9 and TRBJ1-2; tentative D call: TRBD1 (6 bases). This CDR3 spans 14 amino acids. V was clipped by 0 bases and J by 1 base, with 7 bases between them. Germline V gene data show CDR1 as SGDLS and CDR2 as YYNGEE. This CDR3 is CASSVEGGNYGYTF. DNA for the CDR3: TGTGCCAGCAGCGTAGAGGGGGGTAACTATGGCTACACCTTC.

This clone was seen just once. This sequence joins TRBV30 and TRBJ1-1, with 9 bases that match TRBD1. CDR1 GTSNPN and CDR2 SVGIG come from the germline V gene (reference sequence). V lost 3 bases to trimming and J lost 5 bases; unmatched junction nucleotides: 7. This CDR3 is 14 amino acids long. The CDR3 bases are TGTGCCTGGAGCCAGGGACAGGGTATGACTGAAGCTTTCTTT. Its translation is CAWSQGQGMTEAFF.

The chain carries TRBV6-6 and TRBJ2-1; D is uncertain. This CDR3 is 13 amino acids long. Germline lookup yields CDR1 MNHNY and CDR2 SVGAGI (reference sequence). V was trimmed by 4 bases and J by 4 bases, leaving 8 bases between them. In DNA, the CDR3 is TGTGCCAGCAGTTCGGCGACTTACAATGAGCAGTTCTTC. Translated: CASSSATYNEQFF.

The chain has TRBV6-1 and TRBJ1-2, with TRBD1 as a possible D gene (5 bases). V lost 1 base and J 7 bases, leaving 7 bases between the germline ends. Per germline, CDR1 MNHNS and CDR2 SASEGT. This CDR3 is 12 amino acids long. CDR3 sequence: CASSEVGGGYTF. Written as DNA, the CDR3 is TGTGCCAGCAGTGAAGTGGGGGGTGGCTACACCTTC.

The chain has TRBV6-5 and TRBJ2-7; tentatively, D is TRBD1 or TRBD2 (6 bases each). The CDR3 totals 14 residues. Trimming cost V 6 bases and J 7 bases, with 19 bases left between them. CDR1 MNHEY and CDR2 SVGAGI come from the germline V gene. DNA for the CDR3: TGTGCCAGCAGCGACAACGGGGGCCATAGGGAGCAGTACTTC. Its protein product is CASSDNGGHREQYF.

The chain has TRBV4-1 and TRBJ2-1; 11 nucleotides match TRBD2. CDR3 length equals 15 residues. The V segment lost 1 base and the J segment 9 bases; nucleotides outside the gene matches: 5. Per the germline V gene, CDR1 is MGHRA and CDR2 is YSYEKL. CDR3 DNA sequence: TGCGCCAGCAGCCAAGTACTAGCGGGAGTAGTTGAGCAGTTCTTC. Translation: CASSQVLAGVVEQFF.

The chain combines TRBV7-9 with TRBJ1-4; TRBD1 matches 10 bases. The V and J ends lost 1 base and 10 bases, in that order; junction bases with no gene match: 6. The CDR3 contains 15 residues. Per germline, CDR1 SEHNR and CDR2 FQNEAQ (reference sequence). The DNA for the CDR3 is TGTGCCAGCAGCTTAGACGGGACAGGGGTCGCAAAACTGTTTTTT. Translated: CASSLDGTGVAKLFF.

The gene calls are TRBV14 and TRBJ2-2; D is uncertain. Germline V CDR1 and CDR2: SGHDN, FVKESK. This CDR3 contains 20 residues. V lost 2 bases and J lost 3, with 25 bases in between. The CDR3 reads CASSQSAWAFSRHHTGELFF. In DNA form, the CDR3 reads TGTGCCAGCAGCCAATCCGCGTGGGCTTTTTCGCGACACCACACCGGGGAGCTGTTTTTT.

This clone was seen only a few times. The rearrangement links TRBV6-6 to TRBJ2-7; 8 bases are a match to TRBD1. Germline-derived CDR1 and CDR2 are MNHNY and SVGAGI (reference sequence). V lost 4 bases, J lost 4 bases, and 9 bases stayed unmatched. The CDR3 spans 15 residues. CDR3: CASSFHGQGLYEQYF. The CDR3, as DNA: TGTGCCAGCAGTTTCCATGGACAGGGCCTTTACGAGCAGTACTTC.

The genes are TRBV7-3 and TRBJ2-3; a possible D gene is TRBD2 (6 bases). The length of the CDR3 is 16 residues. Trimming pared 2 bases from V and 4 bases from J, leaving 16 bases between. Germline CDR1 and CDR2: SGHTA and FQGTGA. CDR3 nucleotides: TGTGCCAGCAGCTTATGGTCTCCGGGGGTGGCAGATACGCAGTATTTT. Translated: CASSLWSPGVADTQYF.

This chain connects TRBV6-5 to TRBJ2-5; 10 bases map to TRBD1. V lost 6 bases, J lost 5 bases, and 6 bases stayed unmatched. The germline gives CDR1 MNHEY, CDR2 SVGAGI. CDR3 size: 14 residues. The CDR3 sequence is CASRATGGMETQYF. CDR3 nucleotides: TGTGCCAGCAGGGCGACAGGGGGCATGGAGACCCAGTACTTC.

This clone was counted a few times. The chain links TRBV2 to TRBJ1-2; D perhaps matches TRBD1 (5 bases). CDR3 length: 14 amino acids. Germline V gene sequence: CDR1 SNHLY, CDR2 FYNNEI. The ends were cut back, 1 base at V and 1 base at J, with 7 bases in the middle. The CDR3 DNA reads as TGTGCCAGCAGTGAAGGAAGGGGTAACTATGGCTACACCTTC. It translates to CASSEGRGNYGYTF.

V and J are TRBV6-5 and TRBJ2-1; no reliable D call. The length of the CDR3 is 13 residues. Trimming took off 2 bases at V and 10 bases at J, with 12 bases between the two ends. Germline-derived CDR1 and CDR2 are MNHEY and SVGAGI. As DNA, the CDR3 is TGTGCCAGCAGTTACGACGAGCCCGGCGAGCAGTTCTTC. Residues: CASSYDEPGEQFF.

This clone was recorded only once. This sequence joins TRBV19 and TRBJ2-7; 10 bases agree with TRBD1. The CDR3 is 14 residues long. V was pared by 5 bases and J by 7 bases, with 8 bases of the junction left unmatched. Germline V CDR1 and CDR2: LNHDA, SQIVND (reference sequence). The CDR3 loop is CASSLRQGAHEQYF. CDR3 sequence (DNA): TGTGCCAGTAGTCTACGACAGGGGGCGCATGAGCAGTACTTC.

The chain is built from TRBV6-5 and TRBJ1-1; no clear D. V was pared by 1 base and J by 2 bases, with 14 bases between. The CDR3 has 16 amino acids. The germline V gene encodes CDR1 MNHEY and CDR2 SVGAGI. The CDR3 reads CASSYFFGLLNTEAFF. The CDR3 region has the DNA TGTGCCAGCAGTTACTTTTTTGGGCTGCTTAACACTGAAGCTTTCTTT.

This clone was seen a few times. The rearrangement uses TRBV9 and TRBJ1-2; 8 bases map to TRBD1. The V gene end was trimmed by 0 bases and the J gene end by 5 bases; junction bases not matched to a gene: 0. The CDR3 has 13 amino acids. CDR1 SGDLS and CDR2 YYNGEE come from the germline V gene. The CDR3 bases are TGTGCCAGCAGCGTAGGGACAGGGTATGGCTACACCTTC. Translation gives CASSVGTGYGYTF.